The 30 T cell receptor beta chains given below trace back to one sample, sequenced in a study of T cells in Graves' hyperthyroidism and ophthalmopathy (dated by TCRdb to the late 2010s). Libraries were constructed by multiplex PCR. The sample was run on an Illumina HiSeq 2000. The TCR beta CDR3 regions were amplified from the RNA transcripts. The TCR CDR3 was subjected to a first round of RT-PCR using the HTBI primer set and the Qiagen OneStep RT-PCR kit. TCRdb redid the processing of the public reads, applying fastp at Q25 and MiXCR, and retained in-frame beta chains. Each entry is one CDR3 protein sequence, shown with its most common DNA and genes. The sample records approximately 570,000 distinct CDR3 sequences, approximately 20% of which are singletons. The ten largest clones add up to roughly 44% of the sample. The sequenced sample consisted of blood. Receptors originate from a man between 35 and 55 years old with Graves' ophthalmopathy.

V is TRBV15 and J is TRBJ1-2, with D tentatively TRBD1 (6 bases). CDR1 is LNHNV and CDR2 is YYDKDF in the germline V gene (reference sequence). Trimming took off 3 bases at V and 4 bases at J, with 18 bases between the two ends. CDR3 length equals 16 residues. In DNA, the CDR3 is TGTGCCACCAGCAGTCCCCTAAGAGGGGGGACCTATGGCTACACCTTC. Protein product: CATSSPLRGGTYGYTF.

This clonotype showed up many times. The rearrangement joins TRBV20-1 to TRBJ2-5; 8 bases map to TRBD1. The V gene end was trimmed by 3 bases and the J gene end by 4 bases; junction bases not matched to a gene: 10. The germline V gene has CDR1 DFQATT and CDR2 SNEGSKA (reference sequence). CDR3 size: 15 residues. The CDR3 loop reads CSARFHQGALETQYF. Written as DNA, the CDR3 is TGCAGTGCTAGGTTCCACCAGGGGGCCTTAGAGACCCAGTACTTC.

This clonotype was detected a few times. The V and J genes are TRBV9 and TRBJ2-7; tentatively, D is TRBD1 (6 bases). The length of the CDR3 is 14 residues. The V gene lost 4 bases and the J gene lost 3 bases, with 14 bases spanning the gap. The germline V gene has CDR1 SGDLS and CDR2 YYNGEE. The CDR3 coding sequence is TGTGCCAGCAGCTCCGGGACAACCGTCTACGAGCAGTACTTC. This translates into CASSSGTTVYEQYF.

This clonotype was observed many times. The rearrangement joins TRBV10-3 to TRBJ2-7; TRBD1 agrees at 10 bases. Germline assignment: CDR1 ENHRY and CDR2 SYGVKD. V lost 10 bases and J lost 5; bases outside the gene matches: 20. The CDR3 covers 17 residues. The CDR3 is CASAWVGSGQGWNEQYF. The CDR3 region has the DNA TGTGCCAGCGCATGGGTCGGTTCGGGACAGGGGTGGAACGAGCAGTACTTC.

This clonotype occurred many times. The CDR3 region has the DNA TGTGCCAGCACCTTGGACAGGGATAGGGATGAAGCTTTCTTT. Translating it yields CASTLDRDRDEAFF. This rearrangement joins TRBV12-3 or TRBV12-4 to TRBJ1-1; 8 positions agree with TRBD1. The junction had 11 bases not matched to a gene; V was cut back by 7 bases and J by 7 bases. The CDR3 is 14 residues long.

The V gene is TRBV6-1, the J gene TRBJ2-7; tentatively, D is TRBD1 or TRBD2 (5 bases each). Trimming removed 10 bases at V and 2 bases at J, with 33 bases between. The CDR3 sequence is 19 residues long. CDR1 and CDR2 from the germline V gene are MNHNS and SASEGT. CDR3 DNA sequence: TGTGCCACCTATAGGGGAGCCCGAGCCGCCGGGACCCATACCTACGAGCAGTACTTC. Translating gives CATYRGARAAGTHTYEQYF.

The gene calls are TRBV5-4 and TRBJ2-2; the D is unclear. Germline loops: CDR1 SGHNT, CDR2 YYREEE (reference sequence). This CDR3 has 13 amino acids. The V end was cut by 3 bases, the J end by 4 bases, with 7 bases between. The CDR3 is CASSYVVTGELFF. The DNA for the CDR3 is TGTGCCAGCAGCTATGTGGTCACCGGGGAGCTGTTTTTT.

V and J are TRBV12-5 and TRBJ2-3; 8 bases agree with TRBD1. Losses at the gene ends were 5 bases for V and 3 bases for J; bases not matched to a gene: 7. Germline assignment: CDR1 LGHNT and CDR2 FRNRAP. This CDR3 spans 15 amino acids. CDR3: CASGLGQGLTDTQYF. CDR3 bases: TGTGCTAGTGGTCTTGGACAGGGCTTGACAGATACGCAGTATTTT. Supplemented by reference TRBV12-5 and TRBJ2-3, the full variable domain reads DARVTQTPRHKVTEMGQEVTMRCQPILGHNTVFWYRQTMMQGLELLAYFRNRAPLDDSGMPKDRFSAEMPDATLATLKIQPSEPRDSAVYFCASGLGQGLTDTQYFGPGTRLTVL.

This chain joins TRBV20-1 and TRBJ2-3; no clear D. CDR1 is DFQATT and CDR2 is SNEGSKA in the germline V gene (reference sequence). The CDR3 extends over 12 amino acids. The V end lost 3 bases, the J end lost 2 bases, and 6 bases lay between the germline ends. The CDR3 spells CSASRATDTQYF. The CDR3 bases are TGCAGTGCTAGCCGGGCCACAGATACGCAGTATTTT.

This clonotype came up many times. This chain joins TRBV12-5 and TRBJ1-1; no firm D call. V was trimmed by 4 bases and J by 1 base, leaving 7 bases between them. The V gene's germline CDR1 is LGHNT and CDR2 FRNRAP. The CDR3 spans 13 residues. The CDR3 DNA reads as TGTGCTAGTGGTTGGATGAAGAACACTGAAGCTTTCTTT. Translated: CASGWMKNTEAFF.

J is TRBJ2-2 and V is TRBV6-2 or TRBV6-3, with 11 bases that match TRBD2. Losses at the gene ends were 2 bases for V and 1 base for J; bases not matched to a gene: 3. The CDR3 runs to 17 residues. Looked up from germline, CDR1 is MNHEY and CDR2 is SVGEGT. CDR3 sequence reads: CASSYPTSGRNTGELFF. CDR3 sequence (DNA): TGTGCCAGCAGTTACCCTACTAGCGGGAGGAACACCGGGGAGCTGTTTTTT.

The table lists this clonotype with a few counts. In DNA, the CDR3 is TGCAGTGCTAGAGAGGGGGTAGCGGGAGCTTCTCACCCCAGGAAAAACATTCAGTACTTC. It yields the protein CSAREGVAGASHPRKNIQYF. The V call is TRBV20-1, the J call TRBJ2-4; 9 bases are a match to TRBD2. With V trimmed by 0 bases and J by 4 bases, 19 bases remained unmatched. The CDR3 consists of 20 residues. Per germline, CDR1 DFQATT and CDR2 SNEGSKA (reference sequence).

This clonotype was seen a handful of times. J is TRBJ1-3 and V is TRBV11-1; D not certain. From germline, CDR1 is SGHAT and CDR2 FQDESV (reference sequence). This CDR3 spans 16 amino acids. V lost 2 bases and J lost 2, with 13 bases in between. The CDR3 loop is CASSLSSTNPGNTIYF. The CDR3 DNA sequence: TGTGCCAGCAGCTTATCATCGACAAACCCTGGAAACACCATATATTTT.

The chain has TRBV6-1 and TRBJ1-1, with D perhaps TRBD1 (5 bases). The germline V gene encodes CDR1 MNHNS and CDR2 SASEGT. Trimming left V 7 bases short and J 4 bases short, with 16 bases between. CDR3 length equals 14 residues. In nucleotides, the CDR3 is TGTGCCAGCATTTCCGGGGCGGTAAGCACTGAAGCTTTCTTT. It translates to CASISGAVSTEAFF.

This clonotype was detected only a few times. J is TRBJ2-5 and V is TRBV2; 8 bases are shared with TRBD2. This CDR3 is built from 14 residues. The germline gives CDR1 SNHLY, CDR2 FYNNEI. The V gene end was trimmed by 3 bases and the J gene end by 2 bases; junction bases not matched to a gene: 2. The CDR3 loop is CASSDAGGQETQYF. Here the CDR3 DNA reads TGTGCCAGCAGTGACGCGGGGGGACAAGAGACCCAGTACTTC. Full variable domain (rest looked up from reference TRBV2 and TRBJ2-5): EPEVTQTPSHQVTQMGQEVILRCVPISNHLYFYWYRQILGQKVEFLVSFYNNEISEKSEIFDDQFSVERPDGSNFTLKIRSTKLEDSAMYFCASSDAGGQETQYFGPGTRLLVL.

This clonotype occurred many times. The rearrangement links TRBV7-8 to TRBJ2-1; D is ambiguous. The CDR3 sequence is 13 residues long. With 1 base removed from V and 7 bases from J, the gap between germline ends came to 8 bases. Germline V gives CDR1 SGHVS, CDR2 FQNEAQ. For the CDR3, the DNA is TGTGCCAGCAGCTTAGGGAGTTGGAATGAGCAGTTCTTC. As protein: CASSLGSWNEQFF.

The chain uses TRBV27 and TRBJ2-7; TRBD2 matches at 12 bases. Losses at the gene ends were 6 bases for V and 4 bases for J; bases not matched to a gene: 4. Germline V CDR1 and CDR2: MNHEY, SMNVEV (reference sequence). The CDR3 is made up of 14 amino acids. The CDR3 loop reads CASRGGTSGYEQYF. The DNA of the CDR3 is TGTGCCAGCAGGGGGGGGACTAGCGGGTACGAGCAGTACTTC.

This clonotype was seen a handful of times. The chain recombines TRBV3-1 with TRBJ1-4, with D maybe TRBD1 (5 bases). CDR3 length equals 15 residues. V lost 4 bases, J lost 6 bases, and 15 bases lay in between. Germline V CDR1 and CDR2: LGHDT, YNNKEL (reference sequence). In DNA form, the CDR3 reads TGTGCCAGCAGCCGCCGAGGGGCGGGAGATGAAAAACTGTTTTTT. It encodes CASSRRGAGDEKLFF.

This clonotype was counted many times. This chain uses TRBV10-3 with TRBJ2-1; a weak D match, TRBD2 (5 bases). From germline, CDR1 is ENHRY and CDR2 SYGVKD. Trimming pared 0 bases from V and 3 bases from J, leaving 12 bases between. The CDR3 runs 16 residues. The CDR3 DNA sequence: TGTGCCATCAGTGAGTCTGCAGCTAGCAGCTACAATGAGCAGTTCTTC. This encodes CAISESAASSYNEQFF.

At least ten counts were recorded for this clonotype. This rearrangement joins TRBV6-2 or TRBV6-3 to TRBJ1-2, with D uncertain. The germline gives CDR1 MNHEY, CDR2 SVGEGT. The V gene lost 4 bases and the J gene lost 4 bases, with 13 bases spanning the gap. CDR3 length: 14 amino acids. The CDR3 nucleotides are TGTGCCAGCAGTTCGAGGGCGAATTTCTATGGCTACACCTTC. Residues: CASSSRANFYGYTF.

This clonotype occurred many times. This chain connects TRBV6-1 to TRBJ2-7; TRBD1 is a possible D gene (6 bases). Germline V CDR1 and CDR2: MNHNS, SASEGT. CDR3 length: 14 amino acids. Trimming took 1 base from V and 5 from J, leaving 12 bases between them. As DNA, the CDR3 is TGTGCCAGCAGTGAAGGAGCAGGGGTGGACGAGCAGTACTTC. It yields the protein CASSEGAGVDEQYF.

This clonotype was observed at least ten times. This rearrangement joins TRBV6-1 to TRBJ1-1, with D hard to call. CDR1 and CDR2 (germline): MNHNS, SASEGT. The CDR3 has 14 amino acids. V dropped 6 bases and J dropped 0 bases, with 11 bases sitting between them. CDR3 DNA sequence: TGTGCCAGCAGGAGACCGGGGTTGAACACTGAAGCTTTCTTT. The encoded protein is CASRRPGLNTEAFF.

At least ten counts were recorded for this clonotype. The chain has TRBV9 and TRBJ2-2; D is perhaps TRBD2 (5 bases). The V end was cut by 4 bases, the J end by 2 bases, with 24 bases between. CDR1 and CDR2 (germline): SGDLS, YYNGEE. The CDR3 is 19 residues long. The CDR3 reads CASSSSIGQRGGNTGELFF. The CDR3 DNA reads as TGTGCCAGCAGCTCGTCGATCGGGCAGCGCGGAGGCAACACCGGGGAGCTGTTTTTT.

The gene calls are TRBV7-9 and TRBJ2-3; D unclear. Germline-derived CDR1 and CDR2 are SEHNR and FQNEAQ (reference sequence). Trimming removed 6 bases at V and 0 bases at J, with 13 bases between. The CDR3 totals 15 residues. DNA of the CDR3: TGTGCCAGCAGACAAGAGAGCCTTAGCACAGATACGCAGTATTTT. It encodes CASRQESLSTDTQYF.

This clonotype was detected only a few times. The gene calls are TRBV10-3 and TRBJ2-7, with 11 bases matching TRBD1. The CDR3 has 14 residues. V lost 5 bases to trimming and J lost 9 bases; unmatched junction nucleotides: 9. Germline V gene sequence: CDR1 ENHRY, CDR2 SYGVKD. The CDR3 region has the DNA TGTGCCATCAGTTCCGGGACAGGGGGACTTTCGCAGTACTTC. It yields the protein CAISSGTGGLSQYF.

With respect to this clonotype: Since a much larger clone is just one base distant, this may be a read error. The chain recombines TRBV7-2 with TRBJ2-1, with 8 bases aligning to TRBD2. The CDR3 has 17 residues. The trim removed 6 bases at V and 5 bases at J, leaving 15 bases unmatched. Germline loops: CDR1 SGHTA, CDR2 FQGNSA. CDR3 DNA: TGTGCCAGCAGATCCGGGTACCGGCGGGGGGCCGACAATGAGCAGTTCTTC. Its translation is CASRSGYRRGADNEQFF.

V is TRBV5-4 and J is TRBJ1-2; the D gene is possibly TRBD1 (5 bases). CDR3 length: 11 amino acids. V was pared by 2 bases and J by 11 bases, with 10 bases between. The germline V gene has CDR1 SGHNT and CDR2 YYREEE (reference sequence). The CDR3 region has the DNA TGTGCCAGCAGCTTCGGCAGGGCGTACACCTTC. Translation: CASSFGRAYTF.

The V call is TRBV12-5, the J call TRBJ1-3; TRBD1 might be the D (5 bases). The V gene lost 1 base and the J gene lost 0 bases, with 10 bases spanning the gap. Germline V gene lookup returns CDR1 LGHNT and CDR2 FRNRAP. This CDR3 is built from 16 residues. As DNA, the CDR3 is TGTGCTAGTGGTTTGGGTGGCGGACACTCTGGAAACACCATATATTTT. Its translation is CASGLGGGHSGNTIYF.

This clonotype was found many times. The chain carries TRBV5-5 and TRBJ2-7; 8 bases align to TRBD1. The V segment lost 1 base and the J segment 2 bases; nucleotides outside the gene matches: 5. The CDR3 length is 15 residues. CDR1 is SGHKS and CDR2 is YYEKEE in the germline V gene (reference sequence). CDR3 loop: CASSLRQGSTYEQYF. The CDR3 region has the DNA TGTGCCAGCAGCTTGAGACAGGGGTCTACCTACGAGCAGTACTTC.

This chain connects TRBV20-1 to TRBJ2-1; the match to TRBD2 covers 8 bases. CDR1 is DFQATT and CDR2 is SNEGSKA in the germline V gene (reference sequence). The CDR3 has 14 amino acids. After removal of 6 bases from V and 8 bases from J, the junction contained 12 bases not matched to a gene. The CDR3 bases are TGCAGTGCCCTAAACAGCGGGAGAGGGCATGAGCAGTTCTTC. Translated: CSALNSGRGHEQFF.